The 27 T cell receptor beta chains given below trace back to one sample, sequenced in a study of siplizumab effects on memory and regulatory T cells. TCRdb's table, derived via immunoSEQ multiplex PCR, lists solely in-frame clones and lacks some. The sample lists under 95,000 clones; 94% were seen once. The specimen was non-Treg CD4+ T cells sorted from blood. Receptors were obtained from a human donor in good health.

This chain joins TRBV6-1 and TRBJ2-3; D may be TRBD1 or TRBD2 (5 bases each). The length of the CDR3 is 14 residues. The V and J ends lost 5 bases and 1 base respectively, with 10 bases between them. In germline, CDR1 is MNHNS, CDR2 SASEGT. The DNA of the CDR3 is TGTGCCAGCAGTAGGGACCACGGCACAGATACGCAGTATTTT. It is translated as CASSRDHGTDTQYF.

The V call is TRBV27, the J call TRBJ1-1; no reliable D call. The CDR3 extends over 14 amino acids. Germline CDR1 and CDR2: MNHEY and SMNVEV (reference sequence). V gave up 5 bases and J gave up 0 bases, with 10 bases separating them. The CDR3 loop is CASSKTELNTEAFF. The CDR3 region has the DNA TGTGCCAGCAGTAAGACGGAGCTGAACACTGAAGCTTTCTTT.

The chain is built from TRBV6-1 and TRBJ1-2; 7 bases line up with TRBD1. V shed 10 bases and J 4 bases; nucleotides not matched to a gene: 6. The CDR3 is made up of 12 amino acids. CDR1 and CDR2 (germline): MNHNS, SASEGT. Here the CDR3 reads CATEGAGYGYTF. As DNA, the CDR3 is TGTGCCACCGAGGGGGCCGGCTATGGCTACACCTTC.

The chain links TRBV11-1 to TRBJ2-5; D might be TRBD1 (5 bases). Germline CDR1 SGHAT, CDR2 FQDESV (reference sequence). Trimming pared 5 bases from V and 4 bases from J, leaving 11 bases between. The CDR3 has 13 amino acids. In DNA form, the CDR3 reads TGTGCCAGCAGCCCCCCAGGGCGAGAGACCCAGTACTTC. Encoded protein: CASSPPGRETQYF.

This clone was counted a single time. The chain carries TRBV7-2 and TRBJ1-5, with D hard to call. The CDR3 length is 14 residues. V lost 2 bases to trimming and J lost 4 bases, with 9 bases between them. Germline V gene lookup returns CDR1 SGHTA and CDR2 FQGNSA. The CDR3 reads CASSLSVANQPQHF. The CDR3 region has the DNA TGTGCCAGCAGCTTATCCGTGGCGAATCAGCCCCAGCATTTT.

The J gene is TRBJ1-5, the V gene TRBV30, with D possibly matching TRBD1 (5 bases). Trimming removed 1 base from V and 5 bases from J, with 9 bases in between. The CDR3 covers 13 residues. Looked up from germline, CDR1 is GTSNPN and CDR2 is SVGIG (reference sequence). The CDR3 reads CAWSGGVDQPQHF. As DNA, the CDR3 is TGTGCCTGGAGTGGAGGGGTCGATCAGCCCCAGCATTTT.

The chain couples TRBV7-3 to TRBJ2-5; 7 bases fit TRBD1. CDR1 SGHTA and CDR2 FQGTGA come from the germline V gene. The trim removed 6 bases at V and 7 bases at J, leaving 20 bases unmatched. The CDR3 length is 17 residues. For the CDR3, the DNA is TGTGCCAGCAGTCTTAGAGTCACCGGTGAGGGGGCCCGGACCCAGTACTTC. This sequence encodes CASSLRVTGEGARTQYF.

The CDR3 protein is CASSIEGTGGSFGYTF. The CDR3 nucleotides read TGTGCCAGTAGTATAGAAGGGACAGGGGGTTCGTTTGGCTACACCTTC. The chain recombines TRBV19 with TRBJ1-2, with 11 bases identical to TRBD1. The CDR3 length is 16 residues. Germline V gene lookup returns CDR1 LNHDA and CDR2 SQIVND (reference sequence). The J segment lost 7 bases and the V segment lost 0 bases, leaving 7 bases of the junction unmatched.

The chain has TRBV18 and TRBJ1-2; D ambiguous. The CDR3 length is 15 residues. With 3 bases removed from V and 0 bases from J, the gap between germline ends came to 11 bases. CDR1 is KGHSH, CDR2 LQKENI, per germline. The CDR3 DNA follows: TGTGCCAGCTCACCCGCTGCGTTAGCTAACTATGGCTACACCTTC. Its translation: CASSPAALANYGYTF.

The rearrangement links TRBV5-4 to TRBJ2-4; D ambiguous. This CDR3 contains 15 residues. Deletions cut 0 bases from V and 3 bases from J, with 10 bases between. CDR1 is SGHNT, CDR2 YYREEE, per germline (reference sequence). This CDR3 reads CASSLVQRNKNIQYF. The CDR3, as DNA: TGTGCCAGCAGCTTGGTGCAACGGAACAAAAACATTCAGTACTTC.

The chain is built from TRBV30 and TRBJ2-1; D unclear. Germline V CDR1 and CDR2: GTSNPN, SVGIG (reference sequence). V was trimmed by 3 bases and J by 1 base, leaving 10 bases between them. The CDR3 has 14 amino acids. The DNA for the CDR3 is TGTGCCTGGAGAACAGAAAAGTCCTACAATGAGCAGTTCTTC. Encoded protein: CAWRTEKSYNEQFF.

Here the CDR3 reads CASSSNSYEQYF. CDR3 nucleotide sequence: TGTGCCAGCAGTTCCAACAGCTACGAGCAGTACTTC. This sequence joins TRBV6-1 and TRBJ2-7; D is unresolved. This CDR3 has 12 amino acids. V was pared by 5 bases and J by 3 bases, with 8 bases between. Germline V CDR1 and CDR2: MNHNS, SASEGT.

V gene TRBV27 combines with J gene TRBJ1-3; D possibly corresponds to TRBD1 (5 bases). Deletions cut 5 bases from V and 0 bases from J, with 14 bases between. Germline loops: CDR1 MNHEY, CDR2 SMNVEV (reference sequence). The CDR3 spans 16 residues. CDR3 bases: TGTGCCAGCAGTAGCCCCGACAGCAGCTCTGGAAACACCATATATTTT. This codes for CASSSPDSSSGNTIYF.

CDR3 amino acids: CASSIRGTSSTGELFF. The CDR3 DNA sequence: TGTGCCAGCAGCATCCGCGGGACTAGCAGCACCGGGGAGCTGTTTTTT. The gene calls are TRBV7-6 and TRBJ2-2; 9 nucleotides line up with TRBD2. The germline gives CDR1 SGHVS, CDR2 FNYEAQ. J gave up 4 bases and V 5 bases, and 8 bases lay outside the gene matches. The CDR3 runs 16 residues.

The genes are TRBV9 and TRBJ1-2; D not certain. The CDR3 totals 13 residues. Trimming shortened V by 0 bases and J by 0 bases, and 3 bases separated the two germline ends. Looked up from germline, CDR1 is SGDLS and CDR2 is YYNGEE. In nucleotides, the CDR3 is TGTGCCAGCAGCGTAGACCCTAACTATGGCTACACCTTC. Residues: CASSVDPNYGYTF.

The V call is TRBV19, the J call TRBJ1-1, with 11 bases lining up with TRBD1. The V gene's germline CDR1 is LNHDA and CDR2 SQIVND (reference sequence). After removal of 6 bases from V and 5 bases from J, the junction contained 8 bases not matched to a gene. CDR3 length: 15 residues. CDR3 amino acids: CASRLTGTGGTEAFF. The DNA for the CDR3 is TGTGCCAGTAGGTTAACCGGGACAGGGGGAACTGAAGCTTTCTTT.

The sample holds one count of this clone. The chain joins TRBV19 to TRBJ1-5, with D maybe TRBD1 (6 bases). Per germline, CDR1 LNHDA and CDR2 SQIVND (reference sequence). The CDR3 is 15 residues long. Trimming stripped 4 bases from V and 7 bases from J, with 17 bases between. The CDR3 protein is CASSRRGDITQPQHF. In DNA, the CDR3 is TGTGCCAGTAGTAGACGCGGGGACATCACCCAGCCCCAGCATTTT.

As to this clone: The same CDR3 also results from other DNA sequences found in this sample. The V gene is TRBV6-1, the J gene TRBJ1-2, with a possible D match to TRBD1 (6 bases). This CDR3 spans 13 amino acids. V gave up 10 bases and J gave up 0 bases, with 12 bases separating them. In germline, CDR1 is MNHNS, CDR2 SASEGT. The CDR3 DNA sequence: TGTGCCATCCCGGACAGAGCTAACTATGGCTACACCTTC. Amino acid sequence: CAIPDRANYGYTF.

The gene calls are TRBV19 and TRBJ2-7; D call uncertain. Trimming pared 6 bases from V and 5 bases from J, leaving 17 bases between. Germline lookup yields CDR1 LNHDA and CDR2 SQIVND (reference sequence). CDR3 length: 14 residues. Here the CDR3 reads CASSATIQSHEQYF. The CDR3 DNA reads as TGTGCCAGTAGCGCTACCATACAAAGCCACGAGCAGTACTTC.

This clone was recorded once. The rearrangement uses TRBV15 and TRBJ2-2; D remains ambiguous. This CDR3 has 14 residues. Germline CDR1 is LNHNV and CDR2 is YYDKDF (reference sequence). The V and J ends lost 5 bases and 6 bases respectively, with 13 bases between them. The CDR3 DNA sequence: TGTGCCACCAGCCGAAGGACCGGAGCCGGGGAGCTGTTTTTT. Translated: CATSRRTGAGELFF.

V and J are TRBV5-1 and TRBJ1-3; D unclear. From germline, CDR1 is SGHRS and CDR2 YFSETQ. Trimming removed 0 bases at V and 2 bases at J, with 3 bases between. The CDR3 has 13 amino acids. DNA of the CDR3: TGCGCCAGCAGCTTGGGCCCTGGAAACACCATATATTTT. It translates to CASSLGPGNTIYF.

As DNA, the CDR3 is TGTGCCAGCAGTGAAGTTTTCCAATACGAGCAGTACTTC. The encoded protein is CASSEVFQYEQYF. The chain joins TRBV6-1 to TRBJ2-7; no clear D gene. The CDR3 is 13 amino acids. CDR1 and CDR2 from the germline V gene are MNHNS and SASEGT. Trimming took 1 base from V and 4 from J, leaving 8 bases between them.

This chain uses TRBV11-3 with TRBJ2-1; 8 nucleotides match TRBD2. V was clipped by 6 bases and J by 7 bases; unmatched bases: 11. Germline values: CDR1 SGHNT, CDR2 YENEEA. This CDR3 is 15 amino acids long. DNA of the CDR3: TGTGCCAGCAGTCCCTCCGGGACTAGGGGGAATGAGCAGTTCTTC. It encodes CASSPSGTRGNEQFF.

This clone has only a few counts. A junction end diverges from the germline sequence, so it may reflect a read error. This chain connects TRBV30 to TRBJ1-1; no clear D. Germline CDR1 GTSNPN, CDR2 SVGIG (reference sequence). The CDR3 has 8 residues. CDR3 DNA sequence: TGTGCCTGGGATGGACCGAATTTC. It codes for CAWDGPNF. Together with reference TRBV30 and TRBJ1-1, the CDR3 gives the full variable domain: SQTIHQWPATLVQPVGSPLSLECTVEGTSNPNLYWYRQAAGRGLQLLFYSVGIGQISSEVPQNLSASRPQDRQFILSSKKLLLSDSGFYLCAWDGPNFGQGTRLTVV.

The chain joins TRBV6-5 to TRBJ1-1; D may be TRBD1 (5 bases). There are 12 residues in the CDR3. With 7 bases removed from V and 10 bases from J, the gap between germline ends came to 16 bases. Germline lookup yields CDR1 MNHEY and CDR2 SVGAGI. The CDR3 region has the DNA TGTGCCAGCACAAGTGAGGGGAGGGGAGCTTTCTTT. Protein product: CASTSEGRGAFF.

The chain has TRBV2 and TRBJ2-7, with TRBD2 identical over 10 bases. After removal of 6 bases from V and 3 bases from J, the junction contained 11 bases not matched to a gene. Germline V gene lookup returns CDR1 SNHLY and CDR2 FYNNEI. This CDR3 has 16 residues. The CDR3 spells CASSDGLAGAHYEQYF. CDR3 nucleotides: TGTGCCAGCAGCGACGGGCTAGCGGGAGCGCACTACGAGCAGTACTTC.

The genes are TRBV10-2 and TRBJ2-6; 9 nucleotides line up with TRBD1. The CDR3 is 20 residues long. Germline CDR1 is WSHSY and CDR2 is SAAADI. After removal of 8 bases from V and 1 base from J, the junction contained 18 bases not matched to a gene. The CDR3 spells CASREPLRDRAGSGANVLTF. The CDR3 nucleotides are TGCGCCAGCCGGGAACCTCTCCGGGACAGGGCTGGGTCTGGGGCCAACGTCCTGACTTTC.